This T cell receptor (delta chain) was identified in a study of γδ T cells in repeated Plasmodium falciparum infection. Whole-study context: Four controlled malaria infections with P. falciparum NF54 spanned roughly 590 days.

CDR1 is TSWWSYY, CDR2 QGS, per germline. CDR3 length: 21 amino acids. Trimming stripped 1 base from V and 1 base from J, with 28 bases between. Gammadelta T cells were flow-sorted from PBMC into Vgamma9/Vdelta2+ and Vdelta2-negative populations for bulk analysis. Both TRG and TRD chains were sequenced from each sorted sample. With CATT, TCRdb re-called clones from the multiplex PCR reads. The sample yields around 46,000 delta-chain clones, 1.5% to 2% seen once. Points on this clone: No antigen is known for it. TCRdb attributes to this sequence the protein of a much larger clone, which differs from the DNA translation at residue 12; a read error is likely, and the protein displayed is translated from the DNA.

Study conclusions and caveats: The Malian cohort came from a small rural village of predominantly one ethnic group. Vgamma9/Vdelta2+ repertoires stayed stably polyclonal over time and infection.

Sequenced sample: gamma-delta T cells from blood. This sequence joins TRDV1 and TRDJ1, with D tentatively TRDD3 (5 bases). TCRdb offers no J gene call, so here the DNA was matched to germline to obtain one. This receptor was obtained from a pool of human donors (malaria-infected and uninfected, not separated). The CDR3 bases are TGTGCTCTTGGGGAACCCCATCCTGTCCCGGGGGGCCTGTCCGTCACCGATAAACTCATCTTT. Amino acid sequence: CALGEPHPVPGGLSVTDKLIF.